These 12 T cell receptor beta chains were sequenced from one sample in a study of T cell responses to AZD1222 COVID-19 vaccine. Profiled with immunoSEQ multiplex PCR; TCRdb holds only in-frame clones, not every one. The sample lists 110,000 to 150,000 clones; 92% were seen once. This material consisted of peripheral blood, taken on day 0 of AZD1222 vaccination. The receptor set was obtained from an adult in good health.

This chain uses TRBV11-2 with TRBJ2-6, with D perhaps matching TRBD1 (6 bases). V shed 5 bases and J shed 4 bases, with 21 bases lying between them. Germline V gene data show CDR1 as SGHAT and CDR2 as FQNNGV. The length of the CDR3 is 18 residues. The CDR3 loop reads CASSTHRVQVEGANVLTF. CDR3 coding DNA: TGTGCCAGCAGCACCCACAGGGTTCAAGTCGAGGGGGCCAACGTCCTGACTTTC. The full variable domain, in which reference TRBV11-2 and TRBJ2-6 provide the parts outside the CDR3, is EAGVAQSPRYKIIEKRQSVAFWCNPISGHATLYWYQQILGQGPKLLIQFQNNGVVDDSQLPKDRFSAERLKGVDSTLKIQPAKLEDSAVYLCASSTHRVQVEGANVLTFGAGSRLTVL.

The gene calls are TRBV7-8 and TRBJ2-2; D unclear. Trimming took 1 base from V and 1 from J, leaving 1 base between them. This CDR3 has 13 amino acids. Germline V gives CDR1 SGHVS, CDR2 FQNEAQ. The CDR3 bases are TGTGCCAGCAGCTTAGGGAACACCGGGGAGCTGTTTTTT. Protein sequence: CASSLGNTGELFF. Looking up the rest from reference TRBV7-8 and TRBJ2-2 gives the full variable domain: GAGVSQSPRYKVAKRGQDVALRCDPISGHVSLFWYQQALGQGPEFLTYFQNEAQLDKSGLPSDRFFAERPEGSVSTLKIQRTQQEDSAVYLCASSLGNTGELFFGEGSRLTVL.

This clone was detected only once. The chain couples TRBV21-1 to TRBJ1-5. TRBV21-1 is shown as a pseudogene. There are 13 residues in the CDR3. The CDR3 spells CASSKRADQPQHF. CDR3 DNA sequence: TGTGCCAGCAGCAAAAGAGCCGATCAGCCCCAGCATTTT.

This chain connects TRBV5-1 to TRBJ2-2; the D gene is possibly TRBD2 (6 bases). Germline V gene data show CDR1 as SGHRS and CDR2 as YFSETQ. There are 15 residues in the CDR3. Trimming shortened V by 4 bases and J by 1 base, and 11 bases separated the two germline ends. The CDR3, as DNA: TGCGCCAGCAGCCCGGGACTCTTGAACACCGGGGAGCTGTTTTTT. This sequence encodes CASSPGLLNTGELFF.

The table lists this clone with a count of one. This chain links TRBV3-1 (or the pseudogene TRBV3-2) with TRBJ1-4; no firm D call. CDR1 LGHDT and CDR2 YNNKEL come from the germline V gene (reference sequence). Deletions cut 1 base from V and 3 bases from J, with 12 bases between. The CDR3 is 16 residues long. This chain's CDR3 is CASSQGYAEANEKLFF. DNA for the CDR3: TGTGCCAGCAGCCAAGGTTACGCAGAGGCTAATGAAAAACTGTTTTTT.

This clone appeared a single time. The chain has TRBV6-4 and TRBJ1-1; possibly TRBD1 for D (5 bases). CDR1 and CDR2 (germline): MRHNA, SNTAGT. The CDR3 loop spans 14 amino acids. The V and J ends lost 6 bases and 0 bases respectively, with 11 bases between them. DNA of the CDR3: TGTGCCAGCAGAGGGGAGGCCCTGAACACTGAAGCTTTCTTT. Its protein is CASRGEALNTEAFF.

As DNA, the CDR3 is TGTGCCAGCAGCCCGGAGGGAGTAGGGGATACGCAGTATTTT. As protein: CASSPEGVGDTQYF. The V call is TRBV7-6, the J call TRBJ2-3, with D perhaps matching TRBD2 (6 bases). CDR3 length equals 14 residues. Deletions cut 5 bases from V and 6 bases from J, with 15 bases between. Germline V gene data show CDR1 as SGHVS and CDR2 as FNYEAQ.

The rearrangement joins TRBV4-1 to TRBJ2-7, with a tentative D call TRBD2 (6 bases). The CDR3 consists of 15 residues. CDR1 MGHRA and CDR2 YSYEKL come from the germline V gene. V lost 4 bases and J 3 bases, leaving 16 bases between the germline ends. CDR3 DNA sequence: TGCGCCAGCAGCCCGGGACTGACTTGGAGCTACGAGCAGTACTTC. Translated, it gives CASSPGLTWSYEQYF.

This chain links TRBV7-8 with TRBJ1-6; D uncertain. The CDR3 totals 16 residues. Germline loops: CDR1 SGHVS, CDR2 FQNEAQ. V was clipped by 4 bases and J by 10 bases, with 20 bases between them. CDR3 sequence reads: CASSSPWIGESSPLHF. The DNA for the CDR3 is TGTGCCAGCAGCTCCCCTTGGATCGGGGAGAGCTCACCCCTCCACTTT.

The rearrangement uses TRBV5-1 and TRBJ1-4; D ambiguous. This CDR3 has 15 residues. CDR1 is SGHRS and CDR2 is YFSETQ in the germline V gene. Trimming left V 4 bases short and J 4 bases short, with 14 bases between. CDR3 DNA sequence: TGCGCCAGCAGCAACAAGCCTGTAGGTAATGAAAAACTGTTTTTT. The encoded protein is CASSNKPVGNEKLFF. Full variable domain (missing parts from reference TRBV5-1 and TRBJ1-4): KAGVTQTPRYLIKTRGQQVTLSCSPISGHRSVSWYQQTPGQGLQFLFEYFSETQRNKGNFPGRFSGRQFSNSRSEMNVSTLELGDSALYLCASSNKPVGNEKLFFGSGTQLSVL.

The rearrangement links TRBV6-5 to TRBJ2-5, with D possibly TRBD1 on 5 matching bases. Germline CDR1 and CDR2: MNHEY and SVGAGI. Deletions cut 2 bases from V and 5 bases from J, with 18 bases between. This CDR3 region has 16 residues. CDR3 in DNA: TGTGCCAGCAGTTACACCGGAGACAGTGCGTGGGAGACCCAGTACTTC. This codes for CASSYTGDSAWETQYF.

The gene calls are TRBV6-4 and TRBJ1-1; TRBD1 matches 8 bases. The CDR3 spans 14 residues. Unmatched junction bases numbered 7, after V lost 6 bases and J lost 4 bases. CDR1 and CDR2 from the germline V gene are MRHNA and SNTAGT. CDR3 coding DNA: TGTGCCAGCAGCAGGACAGGGCAAAGCACTGAAGCTTTCTTT. It codes for CASSRTGQSTEAFF.